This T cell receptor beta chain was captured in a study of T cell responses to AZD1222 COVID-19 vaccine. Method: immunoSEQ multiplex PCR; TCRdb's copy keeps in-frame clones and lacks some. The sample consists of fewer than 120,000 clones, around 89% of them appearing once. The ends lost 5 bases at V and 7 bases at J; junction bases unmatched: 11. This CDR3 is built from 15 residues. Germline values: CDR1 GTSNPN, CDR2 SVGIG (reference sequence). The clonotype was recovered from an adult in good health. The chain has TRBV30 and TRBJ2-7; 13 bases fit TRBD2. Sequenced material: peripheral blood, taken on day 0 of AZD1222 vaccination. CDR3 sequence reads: CAWELGLAGRGEQYF. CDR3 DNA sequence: TGTGCCTGGGAGTTGGGACTAGCGGGACGCGGGGAGCAGTACTTC.